A single sample gave rise to the 17 T cell receptor beta chains below, sequenced in a study of cytomegalovirus exposure and HLA in healthy donors. 60 Vbeta and 13 Jbeta primers were used in PCR. Using immunoSEQ multiplex PCR, the repertoire was profiled, and TCRdb retains in-frame clones only, with some absent. The sample carries hundreds of thousands of clones, around 64% recorded once. Sequences were obtained from PBMCs. The receptors were gathered from a man between 40 and 49 years old in good health and CMV-seropositive.

This rearrangement joins TRBV15 to TRBJ2-1; D possibly corresponds to TRBD2 (7 bases). The germline gives CDR1 LNHNV, CDR2 YYDKDF (reference sequence). The CDR3 totals 16 residues. Between the trimmed V and J ends, which lost 5 bases and 7 bases, there was a span of 21 bases. CDR3 region: CATSQVVGGAGNEQFF. The CDR3 DNA follows: TGTGCCACCAGCCAGGTTGTTGGGGGGGCCGGGAATGAGCAGTTCTTC.

This chain connects TRBV4-3 to TRBJ2-5; D is uncertain. CDR1 is LGHNA, CDR2 YSLEER, per germline. The V gene lost 0 bases and the J gene lost 5 bases, with 7 bases spanning the gap. This CDR3 is built from 13 residues. The CDR3 loop is CASSQDARETQYF. As DNA, the CDR3 is TGCGCCAGCAGCCAAGACGCCCGGGAGACCCAGTACTTC.

V gene TRBV10-3 combines with J gene TRBJ2-1, with D possibly being TRBD2 (8 bases). CDR1 ENHRY and CDR2 SYGVKD come from the germline V gene. Trimming removed 11 bases at V and 7 bases at J, with 21 bases between. The CDR3 totals 14 residues. The CDR3 DNA reads TGTGCCGCGGCCGGGGGGGTCAGGGGGAATGAGCAGTTCTTC. Its protein product is CAAAGGVRGNEQFF.

This chain joins TRBV14 and TRBJ1-2; 8 nucleotides line up with TRBD1. CDR3 length: 15 residues. J gave up 2 bases and V 4 bases, and 6 bases lay outside the gene matches. Germline V gene sequence: CDR1 SGHDN, CDR2 FVKESK. CDR3 bases: TGTGCCAGCAGCCCGTTTGGACAGGGAAACTATGGCTACACCTTC. Protein: CASSPFGQGNYGYTF.

The genes are TRBV7-3 and TRBJ2-2; TRBD1 agrees at 7 bases. The CDR3 loop spans 16 amino acids. Germline lookup yields CDR1 SGHTA and CDR2 FQGTGA. The V segment lost 5 bases and the J segment 3 bases; nucleotides outside the gene matches: 9. The DNA for the CDR3 is TGTGCCAGCAGCAGATACAGGGGACGGGACACCGGGGAGCTGTTTTTT. Amino acid sequence: CASSRYRGRDTGELFF.

The chain uses TRBV19 and TRBJ2-7; the D gene is possibly TRBD2 (5 bases). The V gene's germline CDR1 is LNHDA and CDR2 SQIVND (reference sequence). V lost 7 bases, J lost 3 bases, and 19 bases lay in between. The CDR3 contains 15 residues. The CDR3 region has the DNA TGTGCCAGTACCCCAGGCGGGCTGCACAACTACGAGCAGTACTTC. This translates into CASTPGGLHNYEQYF.

This clone showed up just a few times. V gene TRBV7-9 combines with J gene TRBJ2-5, with a weak D call TRBD1 (5 bases). The DNA end lines up better with TRBJ2-7; the J call may be wrong. The CDR3 totals 13 residues. Germline CDR1 reads SEHNR; CDR2 reads FQNEAQ (reference sequence). In DNA form, the CDR3 reads TGTGCCAGCAGCTTCAGGGCGAGTGACGAGCAGTACTTC. Translation gives CASSFRASDEQYF.

The genes are TRBV6-5 and TRBJ2-1, with 8 bases fitting TRBD2. There are 16 residues in the CDR3. Germline CDR1 is MNHEY and CDR2 is SVGAGI. The ends lost 4 bases at V and 7 bases at J; junction bases unmatched: 12. The CDR3 reads CASSSTGGGPHNEQFF. Here the CDR3 DNA reads TGTGCCAGCAGTTCCACTGGCGGGGGGCCGCATAATGAGCAGTTCTTC.

The chain combines TRBV11-2 with TRBJ2-5; 8 bases line up with TRBD2. Germline V gene sequence: CDR1 SGHAT, CDR2 FQNNGV. J was trimmed by 5 bases and V by 6 bases; bases with no gene match: 11. This CDR3 contains 15 residues. The CDR3 spells CASRETFSGAETQYF. CDR3 bases: TGTGCCAGCAGGGAGACCTTTAGCGGGGCGGAGACCCAGTACTTC.

V usage is TRBV6-4 and J usage is TRBJ2-3; D is perhaps TRBD2 (6 bases). The germline gives CDR1 MRHNA, CDR2 SNTAGT. V was pared by 5 bases and J by 7 bases, with 16 bases between. CDR3 length equals 14 residues. DNA of the CDR3: TGTGCCAGCAGTCTACTCCCGGGACTTAATACGCAGTATTTT. It translates to CASSLLPGLNTQYF.

The rearrangement links TRBV7-9 to TRBJ2-2, with a possible D match to TRBD2 (5 bases). The CDR3 has 14 amino acids. The ends were cut back, 10 bases at V and 7 bases at J, with 19 bases in the middle. The germline V gene encodes CDR1 SEHNR and CDR2 FQNEAQ (reference sequence). This chain's CDR3 is CATQPRLKGGELFF. DNA for the CDR3: TGTGCCACCCAACCTCGACTAAAGGGCGGGGAGCTGTTTTTT.

The chain has TRBV6-1 and TRBJ2-5; 13 bases are a match to TRBD2. V dropped 4 bases and J dropped 5; count of bases not matched to a gene: 13. CDR1 MNHNS and CDR2 SASEGT come from the germline V gene. The CDR3 is made up of 18 amino acids. CDR3: CASSGYVTSGGVFETQYF. In DNA form, the CDR3 reads TGTGCCAGCAGTGGGTACGTAACTAGCGGGGGGGTATTTGAGACCCAGTACTTC.

This clone was found once. The J gene is TRBJ2-7, the V gene TRBV21-1; the table's D gene call, TRBD2, was not cross checked with the DNA. TRBV21-1 is noted as a pseudogene. This CDR3 spans 9 amino acids. In DNA form, the CDR3 reads TGTGCCACCGGGTACGAGCAGTACTTC. Its translation: CATGYEQYF.

The chain links TRBV19 to TRBJ2-7; weak D call: TRBD2 (5 bases). Trimming left V 5 bases short and J 1 base short, with 9 bases between. The CDR3 loop spans 13 amino acids. Looked up from germline, CDR1 is LNHDA and CDR2 is SQIVND (reference sequence). CDR3 nucleotides: TGTGCCAGTAGTCCTCGGGGATCCTACGAGCAGTACTTC. Amino acids: CASSPRGSYEQYF.

V and J are TRBV29-1 and TRBJ2-1; 8 positions agree with TRBD1. The J segment lost 7 bases and the V segment lost 5 bases, leaving 10 bases of the junction unmatched. The CDR3 has 14 amino acids. CDR1 is SQVTM, CDR2 ANQGSEA, per germline. CDR3 residues: CSVPLLGQANEQFF. Written as DNA, the CDR3 is TGCAGCGTTCCTTTGCTGGGACAGGCTAATGAGCAGTTCTTC.

The chain employs TRBV7-9 and TRBJ1-4; D not certain. The CDR3 has 15 residues. V was shortened by 4 bases and J by 0 bases, with 9 bases between the two germline ends. Germline V CDR1 and CDR2: SEHNR, FQNEAQ (reference sequence). The chain's CDR3 is CASSYLGATNEKLFF. CDR3 DNA: TGTGCCAGCAGCTATCTCGGGGCAACTAATGAAAAACTGTTTTTT.

In DNA form, the CDR3 reads TGCAGATCCCCGGGGCTAGCGGGGGGGCAAGAAGACTCCACAGATACGCAGTATTTT. Its translation is CRSPGLAGGQEDSTDTQYF. V is TRBV29-1 and J is TRBJ2-3; 12 bases are a match to TRBD2. The CDR3 contains 19 residues. Looked up from germline, CDR1 is SQVTM and CDR2 is ANQGSEA.